This is a list of T cell receptor beta chains from one sample in a study of T-cell reconstitution after alpha-beta-depleted transplantation in children. TCRdb recomputed calls from the PCR reads with MiXCR, one row per CDR3 protein. The table has roughly 400,000 distinct CDR3 sequences, around 46% seen once. The material sequenced was PBMCs, taken before TCRalphabeta/CD19-depleted stem cell transplant. These receptors all stem from a girl between 2 and 10 years old with aplastic anemia, due to receive a stem cell transplant. The CDR3 runs from the conserved cysteine through the conserved F or W. D genes are given only for firm matches. Expanded clones get a size class; other rows say once, few or many, or leave the size out.

cdr3_nt: TGCGCCAGCAGCGGCGGGAGGAGCACAGATACGCAGTATTTT; cdr3_aa: CASSGGRSTDTQYF; clone_size: -; j_call: TRBJ2-3; v_call: TRBV5-1; d_call: TRBD2
cdr3_nt: TGCAGTGCTAGGCCAAACTTGGGTGAGCAGTTCTTC; cdr3_aa: CSARPNLGEQFF; clone_size: -; j_call: TRBJ2-1; v_call: TRBV20-1; d_call: -
cdr3_nt: TGCGCCAGCAGCCAAGCTCTGAACAGGAAGAGGCAGGGGGGGACTGAAGCTTTCTTT; cdr3_aa: CASSQALNRKRQGGTEAFF; clone_size: few; j_call: TRBJ1-1; v_call: TRBV4-1; d_call: TRBD1
cdr3_nt: TGTGCCACCCGGGAGGGGGCAGGGGATACGCAGTATTTT; cdr3_aa: CATREGAGDTQYF; clone_size: -; j_call: TRBJ2-3; v_call: TRBV15; d_call: -
cdr3_nt: TGCAGTGCTTCGACAGGGCCTTTTGGGCCCCAGCATTTT; cdr3_aa: CSASTGPFGPQHF; clone_size: -; j_call: TRBJ1-5; v_call: TRBV20-1; d_call: TRBD1
cdr3_nt: TGCAGTTCTAAGGGACTAGCTAGGCGAACGGAGCAGTTCTTC; cdr3_aa: CSSKGLARRTEQFF; clone_size: -; j_call: TRBJ2-1; v_call: TRBV20-1; d_call: TRBD2
cdr3_nt: TGCGCCAGCAGCCAAGGGACAGGGAGAATGGGCTACACCTTC; cdr3_aa: CASSQGTGRMGYTF; clone_size: -; j_call: TRBJ1-2; v_call: TRBV4-1; d_call: TRBD1
cdr3_nt: TGCAGTGCTAGAACCCCTGGGGGAGGGTCAGATACGCAGTATTTT; cdr3_aa: CSARTPGGGSDTQYF; clone_size: -; j_call: TRBJ2-3; v_call: TRBV20-1; d_call: TRBD2
cdr3_nt: TGTGCCAGCAGCTTGGGCGGGGCCCCCGCAGATACGCAGTATTTT; cdr3_aa: CASSLGGAPADTQYF; clone_size: -; j_call: TRBJ2-3; v_call: TRBV7-2; d_call: -
cdr3_nt: TGCAGTGCTAGACCTCGACTACGGGACAACAATCAGCCCCAGCATTTT; cdr3_aa: CSARPRLRDNNQPQHF; clone_size: -; j_call: TRBJ1-5; v_call: TRBV20-1; d_call: -
cdr3_nt: TGTGCCAGCTCACAATCGCCGGGACAGGATTACAATGAGCAGTTCTTC; cdr3_aa: CASSQSPGQDYNEQFF; clone_size: -; j_call: TRBJ2-1; v_call: TRBV18; d_call: TRBD1
cdr3_nt: TGTGCCAGCAGTTACGTGGCTAGCGGGACGGCTACAGATACGCAGTATTTT; cdr3_aa: CASSYVASGTATDTQYF; clone_size: -; j_call: TRBJ2-3; v_call: TRBV6-5; d_call: TRBD2
cdr3_nt: TGTGCCAGCAAAGGGGACAGAGGCCACAAGGAGCAGTTCTTC; cdr3_aa: CASKGDRGHKEQFF; clone_size: -; j_call: TRBJ2-1; v_call: TRBV7-2; d_call: TRBD1
cdr3_nt: TGTGCCAGCAGCCAACAGACGGGTCTCTACGAGCAGTACTTC; cdr3_aa: CASSQQTGLYEQYF; clone_size: -; j_call: TRBJ2-7; v_call: TRBV3-1; d_call: -
cdr3_nt: TGCAGTGCTAGTCCTAGCGGGAGCGGGTTGGATACGCAGTATTTT; cdr3_aa: CSASPSGSGLDTQYF; clone_size: -; j_call: TRBJ2-3; v_call: TRBV20-1; d_call: TRBD2
cdr3_nt: TGTGCCAGCAGCGCGACTAGCGGGACCGGTGGGCAGTACTTC; cdr3_aa: CASSATSGTGGQYF; clone_size: -; j_call: TRBJ2-7; v_call: TRBV9; d_call: TRBD2
cdr3_nt: TGCAGTGCTAGAGCATATGGGGGGTCCTCCTATAATGAGCAGTTCTTC; cdr3_aa: CSARAYGGSSYNEQFF; clone_size: few; j_call: TRBJ2-1; v_call: TRBV20-1; d_call: -
cdr3_nt: TGTGCCACCAGCAGAGAGCACAGGTCCTACGAGCAGTACTTC; cdr3_aa: CATSREHRSYEQYF; clone_size: -; j_call: TRBJ2-7; v_call: TRBV15; d_call: -
cdr3_nt: TGCGCCAGCAGCGTACAGGGGGGCGAAAAACTGTTTTTT; cdr3_aa: CASSVQGGEKLFF; clone_size: -; j_call: TRBJ1-4; v_call: TRBV5-1; d_call: TRBD1
cdr3_nt: TGTGCCAGCAGCTTACGACGCCGTGGCGGGGGACTCACAGATACGCAGTATTTT; cdr3_aa: CASSLRRRGGGLTDTQYF; clone_size: -; j_call: TRBJ2-3; v_call: TRBV7-6; d_call: TRBD2
cdr3_nt: TGTGCCAGCGGGGTCGAGGACAGGGGGCCCGGGGAGCTGTTTTTT; cdr3_aa: CASGVEDRGPGELFF; clone_size: -; j_call: TRBJ2-2; v_call: TRBV6-1; d_call: TRBD1
cdr3_nt: TGCAGTGCTGCATTGGGGGCAGATTCACGGGGCTACACCTTC; cdr3_aa: CSAALGADSRGYTF; clone_size: few; j_call: TRBJ1-2; v_call: TRBV20-1; d_call: -
cdr3_nt: TGTGCCAGCAGTTATGGGTCAGGGTTCAACGAGCAGTACTTC; cdr3_aa: CASSYGSGFNEQYF; clone_size: few; j_call: TRBJ2-7; v_call: TRBV27; d_call: -
cdr3_nt: TGTGCCAGCAGCCCCTCGGGCGCTAGCGGGAGCGTTAGCTCCTACAATGAGCAGTTCTTC; cdr3_aa: CASSPSGASGSVSSYNEQFF; clone_size: -; j_call: TRBJ2-1; v_call: TRBV11-2; d_call: TRBD2
cdr3_nt: TGTGCCAGCAGCTTACGGACTAGCGAAACAGATACGCAGTATTTT; cdr3_aa: CASSLRTSETDTQYF; clone_size: -; j_call: TRBJ2-3; v_call: TRBV11-1; d_call: TRBD2
cdr3_nt: TGTGCCAGCAGCATGGGACTTAACACCGGGGAGCTGTTTTTT; cdr3_aa: CASSMGLNTGELFF; clone_size: -; j_call: TRBJ2-2; v_call: TRBV7-8; d_call: -
cdr3_nt: TGTGCCAGCAGCCTGGCCGGACAGGGGTTTAACTATGGCTACACCTTC; cdr3_aa: CASSLAGQGFNYGYTF; clone_size: -; j_call: TRBJ1-2; v_call: TRBV12-3/TRBV12-4; d_call: TRBD1
cdr3_nt: TGCGCCAGCAGAGGGACGAGGGGGCCTAGGAACACAGATACGCAGTATTTT; cdr3_aa: CASRGTRGPRNTDTQYF; clone_size: many; j_call: TRBJ2-3; v_call: TRBV5-1; d_call: TRBD1
cdr3_nt: TGTGCCAGCGGCTCCTACGAGCAGCACTTC; cdr3_aa: CASGSYEQHF; clone_size: -; j_call: TRBJ2-7; v_call: TRBV2; d_call: -
cdr3_nt: TGCAGTGCTAGCGACCCCCGACCCGCCGGAGGTAATGAGCAGTTCTTC; cdr3_aa: CSASDPRPAGGNEQFF; clone_size: once; j_call: TRBJ2-1; v_call: TRBV20-1; d_call: -
cdr3_nt: TGCGCCAGCAGCTTGATTAGCGGAACCGGGGAGCTGTTTTTT; cdr3_aa: CASSLISGTGELFF; clone_size: -; j_call: TRBJ2-2; v_call: TRBV5-1; d_call: -